This T cell receptor beta chain was captured in a study of identical twins. Overall study results and limits: Reduced insertions were recorded for abundant cord blood beta clonotypes, with no such pattern in memory repertoires. Out-of-frame alpha sequences that twins shared showed excess low generation probability.

V lost 2 bases and J 0 bases, leaving 11 bases between the germline ends. The germline V gene encodes CDR1 MNHEY and CDR2 SVGAGI. This CDR3 spans 15 amino acids. This clonotype appeared a few times. What it recognizes is unknown. Template switching (which added a universal primer site) was used, and cDNA carried unique molecular identifiers. TCRdb reprocessed the 5' RACE reads with MiXCR, giving one entry per CDR3 protein. The sample carries roughly 280,000 distinct CDR3 sequences, roughly 10% recorded once. The data were also submitted as part of a second study, on yellow fever vaccine responses in identical twins. That paper notes: Reported findings indicate that twins' vaccine T cell responses seemed partially convergent, partially personalized.

Sequencing was carried out using CD8+ T cells sorted from blood. The chain is built from TRBV6-5 and TRBJ2-7; TRBD2 is a possible D gene (6 bases). The sequence was collected from a woman in her late teens or twenties in good health. This CDR3 reads CASSYGASDSYEQYF. The CDR3 region has the DNA TGTGCCAGCAGTTACGGGGCTAGCGACTCCTACGAGCAGTACTTC.